This T cell receptor beta chain is from a study of shared clonotypes between healthy human individuals. Measured with immunoSEQ multiplex PCR; TCRdb has only the in-frame clones, and not every one. The table records around 700,000 clones, 72% of them present only once. This clone has more than one count but fewer than ten. J gave up 2 bases and V 5 bases, and 2 bases lay outside the gene matches. The CDR3 is made up of 15 amino acids. Germline V gene data show CDR1 as SNHLY and CDR2 as FYNNEI. This receptor was identified in a woman in her thirties in good health. This chain links TRBV2 with TRBJ2-3; 12 positions agree with TRBD2. The sample taken for sequencing was memory CD4+ T cells sorted from blood. Subset noted: CD45RA-negative fraction. This chain's CDR3 is CASSSSGRVTDTQYF. Written as DNA, the CDR3 is TGTGCCAGCAGTTCTAGCGGGAGGGTCACAGATACGCAGTATTTT.